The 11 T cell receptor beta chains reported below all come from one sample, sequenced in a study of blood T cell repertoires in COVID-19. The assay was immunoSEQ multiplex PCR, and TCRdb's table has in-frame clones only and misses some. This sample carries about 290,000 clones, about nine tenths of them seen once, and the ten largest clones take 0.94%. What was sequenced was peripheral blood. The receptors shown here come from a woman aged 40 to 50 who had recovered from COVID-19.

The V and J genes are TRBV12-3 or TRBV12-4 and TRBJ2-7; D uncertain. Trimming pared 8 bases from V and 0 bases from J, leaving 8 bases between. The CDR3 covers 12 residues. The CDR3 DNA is TGTGCCAGCGGCAGAAGCTCCTACGAGCAGTACTTC. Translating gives CASGRSSYEQYF.

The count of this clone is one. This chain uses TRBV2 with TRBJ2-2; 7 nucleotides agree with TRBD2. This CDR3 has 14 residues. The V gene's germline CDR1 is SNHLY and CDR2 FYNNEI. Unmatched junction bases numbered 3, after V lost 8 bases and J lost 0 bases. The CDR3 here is CASLAEPNTGELFF. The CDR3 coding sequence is TGTGCCAGCCTAGCGGAGCCGAACACCGGGGAGCTGTTTTTT.

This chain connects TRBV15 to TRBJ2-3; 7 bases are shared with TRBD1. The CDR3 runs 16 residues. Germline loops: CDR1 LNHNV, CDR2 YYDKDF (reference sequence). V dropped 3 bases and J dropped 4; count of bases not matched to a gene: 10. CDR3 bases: TGTGCCACCAGCAGGAAGGAGAGACAGGGATCAGATACGCAGTATTTT. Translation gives CATSRKERQGSDTQYF.

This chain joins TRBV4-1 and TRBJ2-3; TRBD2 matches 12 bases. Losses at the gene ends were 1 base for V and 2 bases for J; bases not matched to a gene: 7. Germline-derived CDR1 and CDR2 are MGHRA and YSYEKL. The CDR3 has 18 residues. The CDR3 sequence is CASSQASLAGGLTDTQYF. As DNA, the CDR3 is TGCGCCAGCAGCCAAGCGTCCCTAGCGGGAGGGCTCACAGATACGCAGTATTTT.

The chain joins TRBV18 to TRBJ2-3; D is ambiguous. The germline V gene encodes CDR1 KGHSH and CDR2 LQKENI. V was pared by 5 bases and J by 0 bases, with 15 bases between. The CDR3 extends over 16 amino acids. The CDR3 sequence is CASSGQTPTSTDTQYF. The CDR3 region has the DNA TGTGCCAGCTCAGGCCAGACACCAACGAGCACAGATACGCAGTATTTT.

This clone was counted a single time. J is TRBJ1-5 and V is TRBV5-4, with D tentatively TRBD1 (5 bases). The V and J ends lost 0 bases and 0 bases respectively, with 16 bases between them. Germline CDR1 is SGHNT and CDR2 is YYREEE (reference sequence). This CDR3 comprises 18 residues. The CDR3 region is CASSLEIGAEYSNQPQHF. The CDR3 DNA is TGTGCCAGCAGCTTGGAGATTGGGGCAGAGTATAGCAATCAGCCCCAGCATTTT.

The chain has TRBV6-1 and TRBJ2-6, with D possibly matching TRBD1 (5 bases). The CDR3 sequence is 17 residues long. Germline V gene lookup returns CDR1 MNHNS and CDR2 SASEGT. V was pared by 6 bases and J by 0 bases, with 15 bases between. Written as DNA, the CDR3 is TGTGCCAGCAGGGAACCGGCAGGGCCCTCTGGGGCCAACGTCCTGACTTTC. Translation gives CASREPAGPSGANVLTF.

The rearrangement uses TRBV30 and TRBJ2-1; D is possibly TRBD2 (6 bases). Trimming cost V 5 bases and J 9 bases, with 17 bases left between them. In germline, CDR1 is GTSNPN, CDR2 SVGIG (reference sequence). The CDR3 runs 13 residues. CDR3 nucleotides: TGTGCCTGGGATAGCGGTGGGTTCAGTGAGCAGTTCTTC. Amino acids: CAWDSGGFSEQFF.

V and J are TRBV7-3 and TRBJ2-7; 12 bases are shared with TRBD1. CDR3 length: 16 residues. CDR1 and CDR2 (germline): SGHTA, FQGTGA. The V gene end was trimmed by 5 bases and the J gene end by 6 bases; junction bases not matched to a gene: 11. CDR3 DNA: TGTGCCAGCAGCCCCGGGCCGGGACAGGGGGCGACCGAGCAGTACTTC. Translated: CASSPGPGQGATEQYF.

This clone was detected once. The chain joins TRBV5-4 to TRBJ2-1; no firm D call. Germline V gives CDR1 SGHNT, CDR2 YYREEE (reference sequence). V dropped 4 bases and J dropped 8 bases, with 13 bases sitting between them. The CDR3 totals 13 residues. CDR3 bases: TGTGCCAGCAGCGAGACTGCCGGCCATGAGCAGTTCTTC. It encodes CASSETAGHEQFF.

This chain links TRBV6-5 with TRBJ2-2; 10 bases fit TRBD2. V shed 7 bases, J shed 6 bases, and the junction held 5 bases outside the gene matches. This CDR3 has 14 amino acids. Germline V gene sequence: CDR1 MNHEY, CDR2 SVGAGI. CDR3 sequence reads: CASKRLAGAGELFF. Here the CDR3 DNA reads TGTGCCAGCAAACGGCTAGCGGGAGCCGGGGAGCTGTTTTTT.